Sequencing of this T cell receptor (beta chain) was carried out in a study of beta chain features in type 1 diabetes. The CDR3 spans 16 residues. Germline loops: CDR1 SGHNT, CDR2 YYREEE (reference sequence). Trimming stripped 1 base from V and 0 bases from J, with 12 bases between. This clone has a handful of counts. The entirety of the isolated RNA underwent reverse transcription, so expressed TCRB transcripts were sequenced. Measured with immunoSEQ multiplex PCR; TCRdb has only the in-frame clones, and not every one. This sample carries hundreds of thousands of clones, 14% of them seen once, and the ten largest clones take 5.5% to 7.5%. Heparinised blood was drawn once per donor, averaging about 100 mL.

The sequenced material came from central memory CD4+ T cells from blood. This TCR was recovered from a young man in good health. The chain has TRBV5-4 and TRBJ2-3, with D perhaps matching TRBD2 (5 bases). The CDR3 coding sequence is TGTGCCAGCAGCTTGTGGCGGGCGTTTAGCACAGATACGCAGTATTTT. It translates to CASSLWRAFSTDTQYF. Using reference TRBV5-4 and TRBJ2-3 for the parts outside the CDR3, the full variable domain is ETGVTQSPTHLIKTRGQQVTLRCSSQSGHNTVSWYQQALGQGPQFIFQYYREEENGRGNFPPRFSGLQFPNYSSELNVNALELDDSALYLCASSLWRAFSTDTQYFGPGTRLTVL.